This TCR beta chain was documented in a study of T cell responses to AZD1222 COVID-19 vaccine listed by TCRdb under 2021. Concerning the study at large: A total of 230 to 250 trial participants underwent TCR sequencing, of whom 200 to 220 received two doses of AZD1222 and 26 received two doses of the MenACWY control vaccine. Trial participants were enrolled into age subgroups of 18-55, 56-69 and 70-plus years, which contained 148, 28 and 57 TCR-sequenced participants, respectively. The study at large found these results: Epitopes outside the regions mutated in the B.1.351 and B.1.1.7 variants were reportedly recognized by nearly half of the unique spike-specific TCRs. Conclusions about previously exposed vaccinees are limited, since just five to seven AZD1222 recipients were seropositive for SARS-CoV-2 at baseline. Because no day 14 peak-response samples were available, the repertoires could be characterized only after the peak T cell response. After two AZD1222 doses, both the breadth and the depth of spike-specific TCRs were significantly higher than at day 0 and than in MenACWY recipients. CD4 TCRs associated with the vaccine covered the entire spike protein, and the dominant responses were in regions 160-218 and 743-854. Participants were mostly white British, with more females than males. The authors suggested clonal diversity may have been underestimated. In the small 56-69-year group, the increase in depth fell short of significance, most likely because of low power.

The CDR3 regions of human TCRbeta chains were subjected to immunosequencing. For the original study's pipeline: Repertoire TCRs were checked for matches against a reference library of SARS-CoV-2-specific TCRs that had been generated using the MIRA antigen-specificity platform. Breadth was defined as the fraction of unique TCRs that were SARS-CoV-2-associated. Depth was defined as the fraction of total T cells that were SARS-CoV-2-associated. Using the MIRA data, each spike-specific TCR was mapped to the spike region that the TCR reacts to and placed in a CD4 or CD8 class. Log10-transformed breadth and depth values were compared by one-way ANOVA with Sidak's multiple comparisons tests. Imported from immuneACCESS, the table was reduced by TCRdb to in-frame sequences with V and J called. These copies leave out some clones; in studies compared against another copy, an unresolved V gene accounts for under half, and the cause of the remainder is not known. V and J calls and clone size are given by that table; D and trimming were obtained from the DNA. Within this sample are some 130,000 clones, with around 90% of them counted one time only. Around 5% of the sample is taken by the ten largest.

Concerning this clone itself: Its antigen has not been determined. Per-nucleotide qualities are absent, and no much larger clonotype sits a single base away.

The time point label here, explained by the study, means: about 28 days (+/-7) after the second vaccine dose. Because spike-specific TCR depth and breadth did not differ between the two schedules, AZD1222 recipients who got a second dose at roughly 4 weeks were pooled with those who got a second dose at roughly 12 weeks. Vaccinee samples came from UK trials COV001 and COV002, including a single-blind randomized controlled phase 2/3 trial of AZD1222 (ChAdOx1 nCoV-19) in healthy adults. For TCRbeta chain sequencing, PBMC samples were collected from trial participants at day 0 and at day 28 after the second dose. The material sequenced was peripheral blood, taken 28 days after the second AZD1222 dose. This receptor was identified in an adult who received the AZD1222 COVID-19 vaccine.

The sequence in DNA is TGTGCCAGCAGTGGAAGGATCTCCTATGGCTACACCTTC. Its coded protein is CASSGRISYGYTF. Rearrangement joined TRBV2 to TRBJ1-2, with no confident D gene call. The germline V gene provides CDR1 SNHLY and CDR2 FYNNEI. The junction carries 10 bases between V and J, which are trimmed by 4 bases and 4 bases respectively. From its cysteine to its phenylalanine, the CDR3 spans 13 amino acids. The DNA shown is the 39-base CDR3, in frame from base 1.